The sequence of this T cell receptor (beta chain) was determined in a study of blood T cell repertoires in COVID-19 (dated by TCRdb to 2020 to 2021). At the level of the whole study: Collaborator samples came from the United States, Italy and Spain and covered acute and convalescent phases of COVID-19. Subjects who had been exposed to COVID-19, were actively infected with it, or had recovered from it provided the deeply sampled blood TCRbeta repertoires that made up the dataset. The samples were drawn from two sources: the first 160 participants of the ongoing ImmuneRACE study, and 1,200 or so subjects contributed by 6 global collaborators. A freely available public database, intended as a resource for researchers studying the immune response to SARS-CoV-2, is where the repertoires were released. The prospective study material was composed of cDNA or gDNA derived from T cells, B-cell-depleted T cells, or PBMCs. Where HLA class I and class II types were available, the types were taken from metadata supplied by the sample provider, not from assay-based typing. Sample metadata almost always included a de-identified subject ID, COVID-19 status, age in years and sex.

TCRbeta CDR3 regions were amplified from genomic DNA by means of the immunoSEQ Assay, a bias-controlled multiplex PCR. In the authors' own workflow: The number of nucleated cells in each sample was estimated by amplification of reference gene primers within the assay. To quantify the absolute abundance of each unique TCRbeta CDR3 rearrangement, sequence reads were collapsed and filtered. Productive Simpson clonality was computed per sample as the square root of Simpson's diversity index over productive rearrangements. Held by TCRdb, this immuneACCESS table contains in-frame sequences only and omits some clones. Under half of the omission traces to an unresolved V gene where checked; the cause of the rest is unknown. The V and J calls and clone size come from that table; D and trimming were worked out from the DNA. This sample lists 150,000 or so clones; over 80% were detected once. The top ten clonotypes cover around 6.1% of the sample.

Whole blood was collected in K2EDTA tubes by collaborating institutions according to the institutions' own protocols. Collaborator samples were shipped for TCRbeta analysis as frozen whole blood, isolated PBMCs, or DNA extracted from either sample type. Concerning this clone itself: The specificity of this receptor is unknown. Base-call qualities are not available, and no considerably larger clone is one nucleotide away.

Trimming removed 4 bases from V and 2 bases from J; the gene matches leave 10 bases unexplained. CDR1 MNHEY and CDR2 SMNVEV are derived from the germline V gene (reference sequence). The CDR3 runs 17 amino acids, cysteine and phenylalanine included. Only the CDR3 DNA is retained, 51 bases long and in frame from the first base. The investigation overall reported the following: The quantity of clinical and demographic metadata differed by source and by participant and was supplied without curation.

This sequence originates from an elderly man with acute or convalescent COVID-19. The chain links TRBV27 with TRBJ2-7; 11 central bases correspond to TRBD1. Source material: peripheral blood. In nucleotide form, the sequence is TGTGCCAGCAGTTCCTCACCATGGACAGGGGGCACCTACGAGCAGTACTTC. This gives the protein CASSSSPWTGGTYEQYF.